These T cell receptor delta chains were read from a single sample in a study of Vδ1+ human thymocytes. TCRdb repeated clone calling on the multiplex PCR reads with CATT. The data show about 55,000 delta-chain clones, roughly 15% seen once. Specimen: Vdelta1+ gamma-delta thymocytes from the thymus. Receptor source: a boy under two years old who had congenital heart surgery. Both conserved end residues are part of each CDR3. D genes are given only for firm matches. Only part of the rows carry a size: once, few, many, or a class if the clone is expanded.

J | D | size | V | CDR3 | DNA
TRDJ1 | . | . | TRDV1 | CALGELRPKADKLIF | TGTGCTCTTGGGGAACTACGGCCGAAGGCCGATAAACTCATCTTT
TRDJ1 | TRDD3 | . | TRDV1 | CALGEGSSRGILTDKLIF | TGTGCTCTTGGGGAAGGAAGCTCTCGGGGGATACTTACCGATAAACTCATCTTT
TRDJ1 | TRDD3 | . | TRDV1 | CALGPQRAECFIPGGYKDTDKLIF | TGTGCTCTTGGGCCACAGCGGGCCGAATGCTTTATACCCGGGGGATACAAGGACACCGATAAACTCATCTTT
TRDJ1 | TRDD3 | few | TRDV1 | CALGELSLPYVWGMTDKLIF | TGTGCTCTTGGGGAACTATCATTGCCCTACGTATGGGGGATGACGGATAAACTCATCTTT
TRDJ1 | TRDD3 | . | TRDV1 | CALGDYPTPRPSPVLGDPKLIF | TGTGCTCTTGGGGACTATCCAACCCCGCGACCTTCTCCCGTACTGGGGGACCCCAAACTCATCTTT
TRDJ1 | . | few | TRDV1 | CAPGERPASTWTDKLIF | TGTGCTCCTGGGGAACGACCGGCTTCAACCTGGACCGATAAACTCATCTTT
TRDJ1 | . | few | TRDV1 | CALGKLSCTDKLIF | TGTGCTCTTGGGAAACTTTCCTGTACCGATAAACTCATCTTT
TRDJ1 | . | . | TRDV1 | CALGATSYPSYWGTYTDKLIF | TGTGCTCTTGGGGCGACTTCCTACCCCTCTTACTGGGGGACATACACCGATAAACTCATCTTT
TRDJ1 | TRDD3 | . | TRDV1 | CALAARVYGGHTDKLIF | TGTGCTCTTGCCGCTCGGGTCTATGGGGGACACACCGATAAACTCATCTTT
TRDJ1 | . | . | TRDV1 | CALGEGRRTGRIKLIF | TGTGCTCTTGGGGAAGGTAGGAGGACAGGCAGGATTAAACTCATCTTT
TRDJ1 | TRDD3 | . | TRDV2 | CACATSWGMGIPPRTDKLIF | TGTGCCTGTGCTACCTCCTGGGGGATGGGAATCCCTCCCCGCACCGATAAACTCATCTTT
TRDJ1 | TRDD3 | . | TRDV1 | CALGERRTSGGYFESTDKLIF | TGTGCTCTTGGGGAACGTCGAACCTCTGGGGGATACTTTGAATCCACCGATAAACTCATCTTT
TRDJ1 | TRDD3 | few | TRDV1 | CALEVIYSGDTHRSDKLIF | TGTGCTCTTGAGGTAATATACTCGGGGGATACGCATCGGTCCGATAAACTCATCTTT
TRDJ1 | . | few | TRDV1 | CALGGIEAHGGSYTDKLIF | TGTGCTCTTGGGGGCATAGAGGCCCATGGGGGTTCGTACACCGATAAACTCATCTTT
TRDJ1 | TRDD3 | few | TRDV1 | CALGTRLGDIIRHKLIF | TGTGCTCTTGGGACACGGCTGGGGGATATCATACGGCACAAACTCATCTTT
TRDJ1 | TRDD3 | . | TRDV1 | CALGEAPLLRGILYTDKLIF | TGTGCTCTTGGGGAGGCTCCCCTTCTTCGGGGGATACTGTACACCGATAAACTCATCTTT
TRDJ1 | . | . | TRDV1 | CALGEPSSSGRYTDKLIF | TGTGCTCTTGGGGAACCCTCTTCCTCTGGGAGGTACACCGATAAACTCATCTTT